The sequence of this TCR beta chain was determined in a study of T cell repertoires in ileal Crohn's disease. The CDR3 spans 14 residues. Trimming took 1 base from V and 10 from J, leaving 16 bases between them. CDR1 is LNHNV, CDR2 YYDKDF, per germline (reference sequence). Some clones are missing from TCRdb's copy, which holds only in-frame ones; the method was immunoSEQ multiplex PCR. The sample lists roughly 6,600 clones; about 80% were seen once. Time point in this sample: inflamed ileum from the surgical specimen. This receptor was identified in an adult with Crohn's disease. The source material was ileal tissue. This chain joins TRBV15 and TRBJ1-1, with D uncertain. CDR3 bases: TGTGCCACCAGCAGAGGTCGAGCCCTGGGAGGAGCTTTCTTT. Translation: CATSRGRALGGAFF.